The sequence of this T cell receptor (beta chain) was determined in a study of T cell responses to AZD1222 COVID-19 vaccine. At the level of the study: Pooled in the analysis were second doses at about 4 or about 12 weeks.

Study results and limitations: With dominance at 160-218 and 743-854, vaccine-associated CD4 TCRs spanned spike. At baseline, just five to seven AZD1222 recipients tested seropositive.

Remarks on this clone: Antigen specificity is unknown.

V was clipped by 5 bases and J by 1 base, with 8 bases between them. Germline-derived CDR1 and CDR2 are SNHLY and FYNNEI. CDR3 size: 13 residues. The repertoire was sequenced with immunoSEQ multiplex PCR; TCRdb's copy has only in-frame clones and lacks some. The sample has about 140,000 clones, approximately 80% seen once. This chain uses TRBV2 with TRBJ1-1; D is undetermined. The sequence came from an adult in good health. Sequenced material: peripheral blood, taken on day 0 of AZD1222 vaccination. This CDR3 reads CASSSDWNTEAFF. CDR3 DNA: TGTGCCAGCAGTTCCGACTGGAACACTGAAGCTTTCTTT.